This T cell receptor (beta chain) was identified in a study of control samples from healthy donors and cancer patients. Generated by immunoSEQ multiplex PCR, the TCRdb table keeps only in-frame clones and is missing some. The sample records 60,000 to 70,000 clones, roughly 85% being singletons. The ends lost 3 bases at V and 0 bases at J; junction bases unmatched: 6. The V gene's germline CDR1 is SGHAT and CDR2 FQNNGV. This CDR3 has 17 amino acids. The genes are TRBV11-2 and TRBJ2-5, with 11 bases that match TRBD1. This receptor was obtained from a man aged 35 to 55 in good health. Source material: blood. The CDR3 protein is CASSLGGQGAYQETQYF. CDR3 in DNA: TGTGCCAGCAGCTTGGGTGGACAGGGGGCTTACCAAGAGACCCAGTACTTC.